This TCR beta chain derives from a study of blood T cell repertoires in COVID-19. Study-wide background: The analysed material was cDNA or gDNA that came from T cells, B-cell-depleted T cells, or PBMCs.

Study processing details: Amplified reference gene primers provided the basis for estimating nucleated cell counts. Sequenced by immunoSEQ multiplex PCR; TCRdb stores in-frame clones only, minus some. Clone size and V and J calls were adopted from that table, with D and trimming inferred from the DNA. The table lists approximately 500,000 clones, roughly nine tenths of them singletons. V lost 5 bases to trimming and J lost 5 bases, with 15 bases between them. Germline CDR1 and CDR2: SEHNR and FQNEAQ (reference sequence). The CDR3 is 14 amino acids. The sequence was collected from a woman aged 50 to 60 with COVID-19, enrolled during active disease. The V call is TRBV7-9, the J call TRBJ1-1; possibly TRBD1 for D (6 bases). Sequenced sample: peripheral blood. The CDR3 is CASSPGGAVTEAFF. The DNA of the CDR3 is TGTGCCAGCAGCCCGGGGGGGGCCGTTACTGAAGCTTTCTTT.